Following are 26 T cell receptor beta chains from one sample sequenced in a study of blood T cell repertoires in COVID-19. Clones were read by immunoSEQ multiplex PCR, and TCRdb kept only the in-frame ones, dropping some. The sample holds some 120,000 clones, approximately 74% seen once. Sequencing used peripheral blood. All receptors come from an older man with COVID-19, enrolled during active disease.

For this clone: Other DNA variants within this sample encode the same CDR3. V gene TRBV30 combines with J gene TRBJ1-3; TRBD1 matches at 9 bases. CDR3 length: 14 residues. Germline V lookup: CDR1 GTSNPN, CDR2 SVGIG (reference sequence). The junction had 2 bases not matched to a gene; V was cut back by 5 bases and J by 0 bases. CDR3 nucleotide sequence: TGTGCCTGGGACAGGGGGTCCTCTGGAAACACCATATATTTT. Protein: CAWDRGSSGNTIYF.

The rearrangement uses TRBV28 and TRBJ2-2; 8 nucleotides align to TRBD2. The CDR3 length is 15 residues. Germline V CDR1 and CDR2: MDHEN, SYDVKM. After removal of 4 bases from V and 7 bases from J, the junction contained 8 bases not matched to a gene. The CDR3: CASSSKREWNGELFF. DNA of the CDR3: TGTGCCAGCAGTTCGAAGCGGGAGTGGAACGGGGAGCTGTTTTTT.

The sample holds one count of this clone. The chain is built from TRBV28 and TRBJ2-7; weak D call: TRBD2 (7 bases). Per germline, CDR1 MDHEN and CDR2 SYDVKM. The CDR3 spans 14 residues. V was cut by 7 bases and J by 1 base, with 14 bases left in between. The CDR3 region is CASTPGDYSYEQYF. The CDR3 DNA reads TGTGCCAGCACCCCAGGGGACTATTCCTACGAGCAGTACTTC.

The gene calls are TRBV5-1 and TRBJ2-6; 8 nucleotides line up with TRBD1. Losses at the gene ends were 0 bases for V and 8 bases for J; bases not matched to a gene: 1. The CDR3 has 14 amino acids. From germline, CDR1 is SGHRS and CDR2 YFSETQ. This chain's CDR3 is CASSLGQGTNVLTF. As DNA, the CDR3 is TGCGCCAGCAGCTTGGGACAGGGGACCAACGTCCTGACTTTC. The variable domain in full, with the rest retrieved from reference TRBV5-1 and TRBJ2-6, is KAGVTQTPRYLIKTRGQQVTLSCSPISGHRSVSWYQQTPGQGLQFLFEYFSETQRNKGNFPGRFSGRQFSNSRSEMNVSTLELGDSALYLCASSLGQGTNVLTFGAGSRLTVL.

The chain's CDR3 is CASSSFDRDRSGYTF. The CDR3 DNA sequence: TGTGCCAGCAGTTCATTTGACAGGGATCGATCTGGCTACACCTTC. The genes are TRBV6-6 and TRBJ1-2; TRBD1 aligns across 7 bases. Germline V gene lookup returns CDR1 MNHNY and CDR2 SVGAGI (reference sequence). Trimming cost V 4 bases and J 7 bases; bases outside gene matches: 12. This CDR3 region has 15 residues.

V usage is TRBV6-6 and J usage is TRBJ2-6; maybe TRBD1 (5 bases). The germline V and J ends were trimmed by 5 bases and 1 base, with 9 bases remaining between them. Germline V gives CDR1 MNHNY, CDR2 SVGAGI (reference sequence). This CDR3 region has 15 residues. The CDR3 reads CASSKGESGANVLTF. For the CDR3, the DNA is TGTGCCAGCAGTAAAGGGGAATCTGGGGCCAACGTCCTGACTTTC.

The chain is built from TRBV7-8 and TRBJ1-4; D call uncertain. Germline V gene data show CDR1 as SGHVS and CDR2 as FQNEAQ. The CDR3 runs to 14 residues. V was cut by 6 bases and J by 0 bases, with 8 bases left in between. In nucleotides, the CDR3 is TGTGCCAGCAGACCTCGCGCAACTAATGAAAAACTGTTTTTT. Its protein is CASRPRATNEKLFF.

This clone was recorded once. The rearrangement uses TRBV9 and TRBJ2-5, with D possibly matching TRBD1 (5 bases). The CDR3 is 15 residues long. Germline CDR1 and CDR2: SGDLS and YYNGEE. V was clipped by 0 bases and J by 0 bases, with 9 bases between them. The CDR3 reads CASSVGQTNQETQYF. The CDR3 region has the DNA TGTGCCAGCAGCGTAGGACAGACCAACCAAGAGACCCAGTACTTC.

The rearrangement uses TRBV10-3 and TRBJ2-1; 9 bases fit TRBD2. The ends lost 3 bases at V and 6 bases at J; junction bases unmatched: 9. Germline V CDR1 and CDR2: ENHRY, SYGVKD. The length of the CDR3 is 16 residues. CDR3 bases: TGTGCCATCAGTGATGTTAGCGGGAGAAGGACCAATGAGCAGTTCTTC. Translated: CAISDVSGRRTNEQFF.

The CDR3 loop reads CASRRTAVSSYNSPLHF. CDR3 coding DNA: TGTGCCAGTAGACGGACAGCCGTGAGCTCCTATAATTCACCCCTCCACTTT. This chain links TRBV19 with TRBJ1-6, with D possibly being TRBD1 (6 bases). With 6 bases removed from V and 0 bases from J, the gap between germline ends came to 15 bases. The CDR3 is 17 amino acids. Germline lookup yields CDR1 LNHDA and CDR2 SQIVND (reference sequence).

V and J are TRBV5-4 and TRBJ1-2; D possibly corresponds to TRBD1 (6 bases). The CDR3 runs to 16 residues. CDR1 is SGHNT and CDR2 is YYREEE in the germline V gene (reference sequence). V was shortened by 0 bases and J by 5 bases, with 17 bases between the two germline ends. The CDR3 DNA sequence: TGTGCCAGCAGCTTGGGAGGTACAGGGCGGGGGTATGGCTACACCTTC. Residues: CASSLGGTGRGYGYTF.

This chain joins TRBV7-9 and TRBJ1-5; D is undetermined. CDR3 size: 14 residues. V gave up 1 base and J gave up 5 bases, with 9 bases separating them. Germline CDR1 and CDR2: SEHNR and FQNEAQ (reference sequence). In DNA, the CDR3 is TGTGCCAGCAGCTTAGTGTCAGAAGATCAGCCCCAGCATTTT. Translated: CASSLVSEDQPQHF.

This clone was detected a few times. The chain recombines TRBV30 with TRBJ1-6; D is ambiguous. Germline CDR1 is GTSNPN and CDR2 is SVGIG (reference sequence). The CDR3 sequence is 14 residues long. V shed 0 bases and J shed 6 bases, with 9 bases lying between them. Written as DNA, the CDR3 is TGTGCCTGGAGTGTCGCTCCCGGTAATTCACCCCTCCACTTT. This gives the protein CAWSVAPGNSPLHF.

This clone was counted a single time. The chain joins TRBV5-6 to TRBJ2-1; tentative D call: TRBD1 (5 bases). CDR1 and CDR2 from the germline V gene are SGHDT and YYEEEE. V lost 4 bases to trimming and J lost 0 bases, with 14 bases between them. CDR3 length: 16 amino acids. CDR3 DNA sequence: TGTGCCAGCAGCCGGACCACAGGAATCTCCTACAATGAGCAGTTCTTC. Its protein product is CASSRTTGISYNEQFF.

This chain connects TRBV6-5 to TRBJ1-6; 9 nucleotides match TRBD1. V lost 7 bases to trimming and J lost 10 bases; unmatched junction nucleotides: 5. Germline V CDR1 and CDR2: MNHEY, SVGAGI. This CDR3 contains 13 residues. CDR3 nucleotide sequence: TGTGCCAGCACCAGACAGGGGGGCTCACCCCTCCACTTT. Translation gives CASTRQGGSPLHF.

This rearrangement joins TRBV3-1 (or the pseudogene TRBV3-2) to TRBJ2-2; D unclear. The V and J ends lost 1 base and 2 bases respectively, with 5 bases between them. The CDR3 covers 14 residues. Per the germline V gene, CDR1 is LGHDT and CDR2 is YNNKEL (reference sequence). CDR3 nucleotides: TGTGCCAGCAGCCAAGCGAGTAACACCGGGGAGCTGTTTTTT. It translates to CASSQASNTGELFF.

J is TRBJ2-7 and V is TRBV6-6, with D tentatively TRBD1 (5 bases). Germline V lookup: CDR1 MNHNY, CDR2 SVGAGI (reference sequence). V shed 5 bases and J shed 4 bases, with 6 bases lying between them. This CDR3 spans 11 amino acids. The CDR3 region is CASSRQYEQYF. The CDR3 region has the DNA TGTGCCAGCAGTCGACAGTACGAGCAGTACTTC.

This clone was recorded a few times. The chain employs TRBV6-5 and TRBJ1-1, with TRBD1 matching 11 bases. V was clipped by 4 bases and J by 2 bases; unmatched bases: 6. The germline gives CDR1 MNHEY, CDR2 SVGAGI. This CDR3 is 16 amino acids long. The CDR3 region is CASSSGQGAVNTEAFF. CDR3 DNA: TGTGCCAGCAGTTCCGGACAGGGGGCGGTCAACACTGAAGCTTTCTTT.

Comment on this clone: Other DNA sequences within the sample encode an identical CDR3. The J gene is TRBJ1-3, the V gene TRBV28, with no clear D. The CDR3 spans 13 residues. The V gene lost 3 bases and the J gene lost 4 bases, with 7 bases spanning the gap. Germline V lookup: CDR1 MDHEN, CDR2 SYDVKM. In DNA form, the CDR3 reads TGTGCCAGCAGTTTGGAAGCGGGAAACACCATATATTTT. Protein: CASSLEAGNTIYF.

The CDR3 nucleotides are TGTGCCAGCAGTTACCGGCGGGGGTACAATGAGCAGTTCTTC. This codes for CASSYRRGYNEQFF. The chain couples TRBV6-2 or TRBV6-3 to TRBJ2-1, with TRBD2 matching 7 bases. The CDR3 length is 14 residues. Germline V lookup: CDR1 MNHEY, CDR2 SVGEGT. The J segment lost 4 bases and the V segment lost 2 bases, leaving 2 bases of the junction unmatched.

The chain couples TRBV6-5 to TRBJ1-1; no reliable D call. This CDR3 has 15 residues. V was clipped by 0 bases and J by 5 bases, with 13 bases between them. CDR1 MNHEY and CDR2 SVGAGI come from the germline V gene. The DNA for the CDR3 is TGTGCCAGCAGTTACTCGGGCGGGTACAAAACTGAAGCTTTCTTT. Translating gives CASSYSGGYKTEAFF.

This clone has only a few counts. The chain links TRBV9 to TRBJ1-6, with TRBD1 matching 8 bases. The CDR3 runs 14 residues. Germline CDR1 reads SGDLS; CDR2 reads YYNGEE. V trimming: 0 bases; J trimming: 10 bases; junction bases outside the gene matches: 3. CDR3: CASSVGTGNSPLHF. Here the CDR3 DNA reads TGTGCCAGCAGCGTAGGGACAGGGAACTCACCCCTCCACTTT.

V gene TRBV2 combines with J gene TRBJ1-1, with 11 bases lining up with TRBD1. The germline gives CDR1 SNHLY, CDR2 FYNNEI. V lost 2 bases to trimming and J lost 10 bases; unmatched junction nucleotides: 12. CDR3 length: 16 residues. This CDR3 is CASSEISGQGVRVAFF. For the CDR3, the DNA is TGTGCCAGCAGTGAAATTTCGGGACAGGGGGTCCGGGTAGCTTTCTTT. The variable domain in full, with the rest retrieved from reference TRBV2 and TRBJ1-1, is EPEVTQTPSHQVTQMGQEVILRCVPISNHLYFYWYRQILGQKVEFLVSFYNNEISEKSEIFDDQFSVERPDGSNFTLKIRSTKLEDSAMYFCASSEISGQGVRVAFFGQGTRLTVV.

The rearrangement uses TRBV27 and TRBJ2-7; TRBD2 matches 13 bases. V trimming: 4 bases; J trimming: 3 bases; junction bases outside the gene matches: 0. The germline V gene has CDR1 MNHEY and CDR2 SMNVEV (reference sequence). This CDR3 comprises 14 residues. CDR3 sequence reads: CASSWTSGSYEQYF. The CDR3 nucleotides are TGTGCCAGCAGTTGGACTAGCGGGAGCTACGAGCAGTACTTC.

Of note for this clone: At one boundary the junction diverges from the germline segment, which might be a read error. The chain employs TRBV2 and TRBJ2-1, with 13 bases fitting TRBD2. This CDR3 has 15 residues. Germline lookup yields CDR1 SNHLY and CDR2 FYNNEI. Here the CDR3 reads CASRNTRTSGSGGIF. The CDR3 nucleotides are TGTGCCAGCAGAAATACCAGGACTAGCGGGAGCGGGGGCATCTTC.

This clone was counted only a few times. The chain is built from TRBV6-5 and TRBJ1-5, with D unresolved. This CDR3 comprises 14 residues. The ends were cut back, 5 bases at V and 0 bases at J, with 8 bases in the middle. Germline V gene data show CDR1 as MNHEY and CDR2 as SVGAGI. CDR3 protein: CASSPTNSNQPQHF. The CDR3 DNA sequence: TGTGCCAGCAGTCCTACGAATAGCAATCAGCCCCAGCATTTT.